Many counts were recorded for the clone carrying this T cell receptor (beta chain). Its antigen is unidentified. This sample was included in a study of CD8 T cells in ankylosing spondylitis. Study-wide results and limits: Previous work reported some of these motif variants in the synovial fluid and blood of reactive arthritis. As reported, disease-linked clones showed significant enrichment in matched ankylosing spondylitis synovial fluid. Within ankylosing spondylitis blood, a TCR beta motif made up of fewer than ten highly homologous variants appeared to be characteristic. Relatively scarce in peripheral blood, disease-linked clones were CD8+.

With molecular barcodes, quantitative 5'-RACE was used to make the TCR beta libraries. TCRdb re-derived calls from the 5' RACE reads in MiXCR, one entry per CDR3 protein. The profile shows around 490,000 distinct CDR3 sequences, less than 6% of them singletons. Sequenced: blood, either unsorted or a sorted T cell fraction (not recorded which). The receptor comes from a male donor with ankylosing spondylitis.

As DNA, the CDR3 is TGTGCCAGCAGTTCACACTCCTTGGGGAGGAACACTGAAGCTTTCTTT. It is translated as CASSSHSLGRNTEAFF. The V gene is TRBV28, the J gene TRBJ1-1; no clear D. This CDR3 comprises 16 residues. The V gene's germline CDR1 is MDHEN and CDR2 SYDVKM. The ends were cut back, 4 bases at V and 1 base at J, with 16 bases in the middle.